This TCR beta chain derives from a study of B cell selection in AIRE deficiency. Study findings and constraints: AIRE-deficient Tconv and Treg repertoires matched healthy donors in TCRBV, CDR3 length, diversity. Shared Treg sequences had shorter CDR3s, biased toward rearrangements with few non-templated insertions.

The regulatory T cell sort gate was CD4+CD25hiCD127low/negative. Healthy unrelated donors supplied the control samples. A word on this clone: Its specificity is unknown.

This CDR3 region has 13 residues. Germline CDR1 and CDR2: GTSNPN and SVGIG (reference sequence). V lost 5 bases to trimming and J lost 5 bases; unmatched junction nucleotides: 3. Generated by immunoSEQ multiplex PCR, the TCRdb table keeps only in-frame clones and is missing some. Among 20,000 to 30,000 clones, 80% to 95% were seen once, and the ten largest hold around 1.1%. Sequenced material: CD4+CD25+ Tregs sorted from PBMCs. This sequence joins TRBV30 and TRBJ2-1, with 10 bases matching TRBD2. The clonotype originates from a human donor in good health. The DNA of the CDR3 is TGTGCCTGGGTAGCGGGGGGTAACAATGAGCAGTTCTTC. Translated, it gives CAWVAGGNNEQFF. Full variable domain (outside the CDR3, taken from reference TRBV30 and TRBJ2-1): SQTIHQWPATLVQPVGSPLSLECTVEGTSNPNLYWYRQAAGRGLQLLFYSVGIGQISSEVPQNLSASRPQDRQFILSSKKLLLSDSGFYLCAWVAGGNNEQFFGPGTRLTVL.